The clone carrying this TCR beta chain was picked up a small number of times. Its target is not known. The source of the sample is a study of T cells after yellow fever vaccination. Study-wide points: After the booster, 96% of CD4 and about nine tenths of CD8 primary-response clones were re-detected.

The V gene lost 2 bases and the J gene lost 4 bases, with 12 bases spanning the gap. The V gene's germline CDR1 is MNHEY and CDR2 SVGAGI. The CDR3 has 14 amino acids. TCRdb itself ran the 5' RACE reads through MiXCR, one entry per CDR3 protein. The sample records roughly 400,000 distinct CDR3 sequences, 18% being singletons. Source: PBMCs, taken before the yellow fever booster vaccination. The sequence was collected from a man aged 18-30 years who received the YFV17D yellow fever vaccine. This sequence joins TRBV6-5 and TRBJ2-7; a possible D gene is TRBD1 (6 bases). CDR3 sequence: CASSYQGSAYEQYF. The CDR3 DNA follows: TGTGCCAGCAGTTACCAGGGGAGCGCGTACGAGCAGTACTTC.